What follows are 12 T cell receptor beta chains derived from one specimen sequenced in a study of cytomegalovirus exposure and HLA in healthy donors. Sequencing used immunoSEQ multiplex PCR; TCRdb keeps in-frame clones, though not all of them. Of 100,000 to 120,000 clones in the sample, 86% were seen once. The specimen sequenced was PBMCs. The receptors originated from a woman aged 18-35 years in good health and CMV-seropositive.

This chain joins TRBV28 and TRBJ1-3; TRBD1 might be the D (6 bases). The CDR3 length is 14 residues. Germline V gene lookup returns CDR1 MDHEN and CDR2 SYDVKM. Trimming removed 8 bases at V and 0 bases at J, with 11 bases between. The CDR3 is CASGTGHSGNTIYF. The CDR3 nucleotides are TGTGCCAGCGGAACAGGGCACTCTGGAAACACCATATATTTT.

As DNA, the CDR3 is TGTGCCAGCAGCTTAGAAATGTATAGCAATCAGCCCCAGCATTTT. It encodes CASSLEMYSNQPQHF. V usage is TRBV7-2 and J usage is TRBJ1-5; D is uncertain. This CDR3 comprises 15 residues. Germline V CDR1 and CDR2: SGHTA, FQGNSA. V gave up 1 base and J gave up 0 bases, with 7 bases separating them.

This rearrangement joins TRBV5-1 to TRBJ2-1; a weak D match, TRBD1 (6 bases). The CDR3 is 17 amino acids. With 3 bases removed from V and 0 bases from J, the gap between germline ends came to 16 bases. Germline-derived CDR1 and CDR2 are SGHRS and YFSETQ. The CDR3 nucleotides are TGCGCCAGCAGCTACAAAGCCGACAGGAGCTCCTACAATGAGCAGTTCTTC. The encoded protein is CASSYKADRSSYNEQFF.

This clone has only one observation. The chain employs TRBV19 and TRBJ1-6, with D maybe TRBD1 (5 bases). The CDR3 extends over 19 amino acids. Per the germline V gene, CDR1 is LNHDA and CDR2 is SQIVND (reference sequence). Trimming stripped 3 bases from V and 0 bases from J, with 18 bases between. The chain's CDR3 is CASSIKGFYRSSYNSPLHF. In DNA, the CDR3 is TGTGCCAGTAGTATTAAGGGGTTCTATCGAAGCTCCTATAATTCACCCCTCCACTTT.

The J gene is TRBJ2-7, the V gene TRBV5-6; D possibly corresponds to TRBD2 (5 bases). The CDR3 is made up of 12 amino acids. Between the trimmed V and J ends, which lost 6 bases and 6 bases, there was a span of 13 bases. Germline lookup yields CDR1 SGHDT and CDR2 YYEEEE. The CDR3 spells CASTTGLSEQYF. DNA for the CDR3: TGTGCCAGCACCACTGGACTCTCCGAGCAGTACTTC. The whole variable domain, remainder taken from reference TRBV5-6 and TRBJ2-7, is DAGVTQSPTHLIKTRGQQVTLRCSPKSGHDTVSWYQQALGQGPQFIFQYYEEEERQRGNFPDRFSGHQFPNYSSELNVNALLLGDSALYLCASTTGLSEQYFGPGTRLTVT.

The V gene is TRBV27, the J gene TRBJ1-5; weak D call: TRBD1 (5 bases). V was shortened by 6 bases and J by 2 bases, with 17 bases between the two germline ends. This CDR3 comprises 16 residues. The germline V gene encodes CDR1 MNHEY and CDR2 SMNVEV (reference sequence). Here the CDR3 reads CASRRGGARGNQPQHF. The CDR3, as DNA: TGTGCCAGCAGGAGAGGAGGGGCTAGGGGCAATCAGCCCCAGCATTTT.

This rearrangement joins TRBV7-8 to TRBJ2-5, with D maybe TRBD2 (5 bases). CDR3 length: 12 residues. The germline V gene has CDR1 SGHVS and CDR2 FQNEAQ. V shed 6 bases and J shed 5 bases, with 10 bases lying between them. CDR3: CASSRGGETQYF. CDR3 DNA: TGTGCCAGCAGTCGGGGTGGGGAGACCCAGTACTTC.

V gene TRBV29-1 combines with J gene TRBJ1-2; TRBD1 matches 7 bases. Germline values: CDR1 SQVTM, CDR2 ANQGSEA. The CDR3 contains 12 residues. V trimming: 4 bases; J trimming: 8 bases; junction bases outside the gene matches: 7. The DNA for the CDR3 is TGCAGCGTTGCGAGGGGGCAGGAAGGCTACACCTTC. Protein product: CSVARGQEGYTF.

V usage is TRBV5-3 and J usage is TRBJ2-7; no clear D. TRBV5-3 falls under the ORF class, with uncertain function. This CDR3 is built from 10 residues. Deletions cut 4 bases from V and 4 bases from J, with 3 bases between. In DNA form, the CDR3 reads TGTGCCAGAAGCCTATACGAGCAGTACTTC. Its protein product is CARSLYEQYF.

The chain combines TRBV5-6 with TRBJ1-4; 11 positions match TRBD1. Per the germline V gene, CDR1 is SGHDT and CDR2 is YYEEEE. The ends lost 3 bases at V and 6 bases at J; junction bases unmatched: 4. This CDR3 has 15 amino acids. Here the CDR3 DNA reads TGTGCCAGCAGCTGGACGGGACAGGGGGATGAAAAACTGTTTTTT. Protein product: CASSWTGQGDEKLFF.

The chain couples TRBV28 to TRBJ2-7; D might be TRBD1 (6 bases). CDR1 and CDR2 from the germline V gene are MDHEN and SYDVKM. Between the trimmed V and J ends, which lost 5 bases and 5 bases, there was a span of 13 bases. The CDR3 consists of 13 residues. CDR3 DNA sequence: TGTGCCAGCAGTCGGCAGCCAGGGGACGAGCAGTACTTC. Protein sequence: CASSRQPGDEQYF. The variable domain in full, with the rest retrieved from reference TRBV28 and TRBJ2-7, is DVKVTQSSRYLVKRTGEKVFLECVQDMDHENMFWYRQDPGLGLRLIYFSYDVKMKEKGDIPEGYSVSREKKERFSLILESASTNQTSMYLCASSRQPGDEQYFGPGTRLTVT.

The V call is TRBV18, the J call TRBJ1-5; 9 nucleotides match TRBD1. This CDR3 contains 17 residues. Looked up from germline, CDR1 is KGHSH and CDR2 is LQKENI. V lost 5 bases, J lost 0 bases, and 8 bases stayed unmatched. The CDR3 bases are TGTGCCAGCTCAAAGGGACAGGGTGGATATAGCAATCAGCCCCAGCATTTT. Residues: CASSKGQGGYSNQPQHF.